These 18 T cell receptor beta chains were all obtained from the same sample, sequenced in a study of T cells after yellow fever vaccination. TCRdb recomputed calls from the 5' RACE reads with MiXCR, one row per CDR3 protein. The repertoire holds some 240,000 distinct CDR3 sequences, with roughly 5% as singletons. Sequencing was performed on CD4+ T cells sorted from PBMCs, taken on the day of the yellow fever booster vaccination. The source of these receptors is a man aged 18 to 29 who received the YFV17D yellow fever vaccine.

The chain couples TRBV5-1 to TRBJ1-2, with D perhaps matching TRBD1 (5 bases). Trimming took off 5 bases at V and 6 bases at J, with 14 bases between the two ends. Germline-derived CDR1 and CDR2 are SGHRS and YFSETQ. This CDR3 has 13 residues. In DNA, the CDR3 is TGCGCCAGCAGGCCGGGGGACGTTGATGGCTACACCTTC. Translating gives CASRPGDVDGYTF.

This clonotype was recorded many times. J is TRBJ2-7 and V is TRBV5-1; D gene unclear. This CDR3 is 14 amino acids long. CDR1 and CDR2 (germline): SGHRS, YFSETQ. The V and J ends lost 2 bases and 3 bases respectively, with 12 bases between them. The CDR3: CASSFNAADYEQYF. Written as DNA, the CDR3 is TGCGCCAGCAGCTTTAATGCGGCCGACTACGAGCAGTACTTC.

This clonotype was recorded at least ten times. The genes are TRBV10-3 and TRBJ1-5; D is unclear. CDR3 length: 14 residues. V lost 6 bases to trimming and J lost 0 bases, with 9 bases between them. Germline V gene sequence: CDR1 ENHRY, CDR2 SYGVKD. In nucleotides, the CDR3 is TGTGCCATCAGGACGCCTTATAGCAATCAGCCCCAGCATTTT. Translating it yields CAIRTPYSNQPQHF.

This clonotype occurred a few times. V usage is TRBV6-1 and J usage is TRBJ1-2; D may be TRBD1 (6 bases). This CDR3 contains 17 residues. From germline, CDR1 is MNHNS and CDR2 SASEGT. V shed 0 bases and J shed 4 bases, with 18 bases lying between them. In DNA, the CDR3 is TGTGCCAGCAGTGAAGCGCTCCGGGGGCCAACGTTCTATGGCTACACCTTC. Encoded protein: CASSEALRGPTFYGYTF.

This clonotype was counted many times. The chain has TRBV29-1 and TRBJ2-5; 8 bases agree with TRBD2. V lost 4 bases to trimming and J lost 6 bases; unmatched junction nucleotides: 7. From germline, CDR1 is SQVTM and CDR2 ANQGSEA. CDR3 length equals 13 residues. CDR3 DNA sequence: TGCAGCGTTGCGTCGGGGGGGCCACAGACCCAGTACTTC. Translation: CSVASGGPQTQYF. Using reference TRBV29-1 and TRBJ2-5 for the parts outside the CDR3, the full variable domain is SAVISQKPSRDICQRGTSLTIQCQVDSQVTMMFWYRQQPGQSLTLIATANQGSEATYESGFVIDKFPISRPNLTFSTLTVSNMSPEDSSIYLCSVASGGPQTQYFGPGTRLLVL.

At least ten counts were recorded for this clonotype. The J gene is TRBJ2-5, the V gene TRBV5-1; tentative D call: TRBD1 (5 bases). The germline V gene encodes CDR1 SGHRS and CDR2 YFSETQ. There are 14 residues in the CDR3. The V end was cut by 0 bases, the J end by 2 bases, with 8 bases between. CDR3: CASSLGQGQETQYF. The CDR3 bases are TGCGCCAGCAGCTTGGGTCAGGGACAAGAGACCCAGTACTTC.

The chain carries TRBV6-5 and TRBJ2-1; 9 bases fit TRBD1. V gave up 5 bases and J gave up 4 bases; unmatched junction bases: 6. Germline CDR1 reads MNHEY; CDR2 reads SVGAGI. The CDR3 runs to 15 residues. The CDR3 reads CASSPGTGLYNEQFF. CDR3 nucleotides: TGTGCCAGCAGTCCGGGGACAGGGTTGTACAATGAGCAGTTCTTC.

The chain carries TRBV20-1 and TRBJ2-3, with 9 bases identical to TRBD2. Germline V CDR1 and CDR2: DFQATT, SNEGSKA (reference sequence). Unmatched junction bases numbered 5, after V lost 0 bases and J lost 1 base. The CDR3 sequence is 16 residues long. CDR3 DNA sequence: TGCAGTGCTAGAGACCTGACTAGCGGAGGCACAGATACGCAGTATTTT. Translating it yields CSARDLTSGGTDTQYF.

The chain combines TRBV4-3 with TRBJ2-3, with 11 nucleotides matching TRBD2. The germline V gene encodes CDR1 LGHNA and CDR2 YSLEER. V was pared by 4 bases and J by 4 bases, with 7 bases of the junction left unmatched. This CDR3 spans 16 amino acids. The CDR3 DNA sequence: TGCGCCAGCAGCCTCCATAGCGGGGGGGCCGCAGATACGCAGTATTTT. Its translation: CASSLHSGGAADTQYF.

Ten or more counts support this clonotype. This sequence joins TRBV11-2 and TRBJ1-6, with D uncertain. The V and J ends lost 4 bases and 7 bases respectively, with 8 bases between them. Germline V gene lookup returns CDR1 SGHAT and CDR2 FQNNGV. The length of the CDR3 is 13 residues. Here the CDR3 DNA reads TGTGCCAGCAGCTCTACAGAGAATTCACCCCTCCACTTT. Protein: CASSSTENSPLHF.

This clonotype was counted at least ten times. The rearrangement links TRBV20-1 to TRBJ2-5; TRBD1 matches 7 bases. Germline V gene lookup returns CDR1 DFQATT and CDR2 SNEGSKA (reference sequence). V trimming: 3 bases; J trimming: 4 bases; junction bases outside the gene matches: 2. The CDR3 is 12 residues long. This CDR3 reads CSARGTAETQYF. CDR3 nucleotide sequence: TGCAGTGCTAGGGGGACAGCAGAGACCCAGTACTTC.

This clonotype was detected ten times or more. The chain recombines TRBV7-8 with TRBJ1-2; 8 bases align to TRBD1. Per the germline V gene, CDR1 is SGHVS and CDR2 is FQNEAQ. Trimming removed 5 bases from V and 7 bases from J; junction bases left unmatched: 6. The CDR3 covers 13 residues. CDR3 in DNA: TGTGCCAGCAGCCTACGGACAGGGCCTGGCTACACCTTC. Translated, it gives CASSLRTGPGYTF.

This clonotype was observed many times. The chain carries TRBV12-3 or TRBV12-4 and TRBJ2-3, with TRBD2 matching 8 bases. This CDR3 spans 14 amino acids. Unmatched junction bases numbered 7, after V lost 5 bases and J lost 6 bases. The CDR3 here is CASSPGGGVDTQYF. As DNA, the CDR3 is TGTGCCAGCAGTCCCGGGGGGGGGGTGGATACGCAGTATTTT.

The chain is built from TRBV29-1 and TRBJ2-4; D is ambiguous. The germline CDR1 and CDR2 sequences are SQVTM and ANQGSEA. The CDR3 loop spans 13 amino acids. V was clipped by 4 bases and J by 0 bases, with 7 bases between them. The CDR3 here is CSVAGLAKNIQYF. The DNA of the CDR3 is TGCAGCGTTGCAGGTTTAGCCAAAAACATTCAGTACTTC.

In this sample, this clonotype turned up many times. The chain's CDR3 is CASSQDPGRIGNTIYF. DNA for the CDR3: TGTGCCAGCAGCCAAGACCCAGGGAGGATTGGAAACACCATATATTTT. The J gene is TRBJ1-3, the V gene TRBV14; tentative D call: TRBD1 (5 bases). The V gene's germline CDR1 is SGHDN and CDR2 FVKESK. Trimming took off 0 bases at V and 3 bases at J, with 12 bases between the two ends. The CDR3 sequence is 16 residues long.

V and J are TRBV9 and TRBJ1-2; D remains ambiguous. The germline gives CDR1 SGDLS, CDR2 YYNGEE. The CDR3 is made up of 14 amino acids. Between the trimmed V and J ends, which lost 0 bases and 8 bases, there was a span of 14 bases. CDR3 nucleotide sequence: TGTGCCAGCAGCGTAGCCCTTCGTCCCCAGGGCTACACCTTC. Its translation is CASSVALRPQGYTF.

The table lists this clonotype with many counts. DNA of the CDR3: TGTGCCAGCAGCAAGACAGCTTATGGCTACACCTTC. Translation: CASSKTAYGYTF. The genes are TRBV7-9 and TRBJ1-2, with D perhaps TRBD1 (5 bases). V shed 5 bases and J shed 5 bases, with 9 bases lying between them. This CDR3 has 12 amino acids. Germline V gives CDR1 SEHNR, CDR2 FQNEAQ (reference sequence).

This clonotype was picked up a small number of times. The rearrangement links TRBV10-3 to TRBJ2-7; D may be TRBD1 (6 bases). The CDR3 is 13 residues long. The V end was cut by 6 bases, the J end by 5 bases, with 14 bases between. Germline-derived CDR1 and CDR2 are ENHRY and SYGVKD. The CDR3 loop is CAISPTGFDEQYF. CDR3 DNA: TGTGCCATCAGCCCAACAGGGTTCGACGAGCAGTACTTC.